Listed below are T cell receptor beta chains from one sample, sequenced in a study of blood T cell repertoires in COVID-19. TCRdb's copy holds only in-frame clones and misses some; the assay was immunoSEQ multiplex PCR. The table has around 40,000 clones, around 92% seen once. The sequenced material came from peripheral blood. The receptor source for this set is a human donor in a cohort sampled during active COVID-19. Both conserved end residues are part of each CDR3. A D gene is named only where the DNA matches it firmly. Some rows mark clone size as missing; the rest say once, few, many or name a class of expanded clone.

V	D	size	J	DNA	CDR3
TRBV25-1	-	-	TRBJ2-4	TGTGCCAGCAGCAACTCGGACAGCCAATTAACCAAAAACATTCAGTACTTC	CASSNSDSQLTKNIQYF
TRBV19	TRBD1	few	TRBJ2-7	TGTGCCAGTAGCCCCATGACAGGGGGAAACTACGAGCAGTACTTC	CASSPMTGGNYEQYF
TRBV6-6	TRBD2	-	TRBJ2-1	TGTGCCAGCAGACCCTCGGGCGCGGGGGGGGGTAATGAGCAGTTCTTC	CASRPSGAGGGNEQFF
TRBV15	-	-	TRBJ1-5	TGTGCCACCAGCAGAGGTGGAGGGGTCCGACAGCCCCAGCATTTT	CATSRGGGVRQPQHF
TRBV18	-	-	TRBJ1-2	TGTGCCAGCTCACCACCGGTGGTTATAGTGGATGGCTACACCTTC	CASSPPVVIVDGYTF
TRBV24-1	-	-	TRBJ1-5	TGTGCCACCGGCCAGGGCAGCAATCAGCCCCAGCATTTT	CATGQGSNQPQHF
TRBV2	-	once	TRBJ2-1	TGTGCCAGCAGCCCGAGACGGGTCGCGTACAATGAGCAGTTCTTC	CASSPRRVAYNEQFF
TRBV7-9	-	-	TRBJ1-2	TGTGCCAGCAGCTTAGCTCACCAGGGGCAGGGCTATGGCTACACCTTC	CASSLAHQGQGYGYTF
TRBV5-6	TRBD2	-	TRBJ2-3	TGTGCCAGCACCAGCGGGAGTACAGATACGCAGTATTTT	CASTSGSTDTQYF
TRBV19	-	-	TRBJ2-3	TGTGCCAGTAGTACATGGGACTCACAAACAGATACGCAGTATTTT	CASSTWDSQTDTQYF
TRBV28	-	-	TRBJ2-5	TGTGCCAGTCTGGGGGGGCGCCGCCAGACCCAGTACTTC	CASLGGRRQTQYF
TRBV18	TRBD2	-	TRBJ2-3	TGTGCCAGCTCACCAATAAGCGGGGGTCGCCCCACAGATACGCAGTATTTT	CASSPISGGRPTDTQYF
TRBV19	-	once	TRBJ1-2	TGTGCCAGTAGCCAACAGGCCAACGGGTATGGCTACACCTTC	CASSQQANGYGYTF
TRBV3-1/TRBV3-2	TRBD2	-	TRBJ2-3	TGTGCCAGCAGCCAAGAGGCACTTAGCGGGAGTTGCATTCGTGGTACGCAGTATTTT	CASSQEALSGSCIRGTQYF
TRBV3-1/TRBV3-2	-	-	TRBJ2-1	TGTGCCAGCAGGGTCTACGGGGTTAATCAGCAGTTCTTC	CASRVYGVNQQFF
TRBV12-3/TRBV12-4	-	-	TRBJ1-6	TGTGCCAGCAGTTTAGGTGGGCCTTCACCCCTCCACTTT	CASSLGGPSPLHF
TRBV5-5	-	-	TRBJ2-7	TGTGCCAGCAGCTTGGGGTTTGGGGCAGGGGTTTACGAGCAGTACTTC	CASSLGFGAGVYEQYF
TRBV9	TRBD1	-	TRBJ2-7	TGTGCCAGCAGCGCCGGACAGGGGAACTACGAGCAGTACTTC	CASSAGQGNYEQYF
TRBV7-9	TRBD1	-	TRBJ1-2	TGTGCCAGCAGCCACCGTGATAGGGACAGGGGGCGTTTAGGGAATGGCTACACCTTC	CASSHRDRDRGRLGNGYTF
TRBV13	TRBD2	-	TRBJ2-2	TGTGCCAGCAGCTTCCAGCGGGGGAGGACCGGGGAGCTGTTTTTT	CASSFQRGRTGELFF
TRBV18	TRBD2	-	TRBJ2-5	TGTGCCAGCTCACCAGGGGGGGTACAAGAGACCCAGTACTTC	CASSPGGVQETQYF
TRBV19	TRBD2	-	TRBJ2-1	TGTGCCAGTAGCCGGGGAAGCGGGGGGGCCCCATCCTACAATGAGCAGTTCTTC	CASSRGSGGAPSYNEQFF
TRBV27	-	-	TRBJ2-7	TGTGCCAGCAGTCCCCTCTCGCAGAACTACGAGCAGTACTTC	CASSPLSQNYEQYF
TRBV10-3	-	-	TRBJ1-1	TGTGCCATCGGAGGGTCGCTAACCTACACTGAAGCTTTCTTT	CAIGGSLTYTEAFF